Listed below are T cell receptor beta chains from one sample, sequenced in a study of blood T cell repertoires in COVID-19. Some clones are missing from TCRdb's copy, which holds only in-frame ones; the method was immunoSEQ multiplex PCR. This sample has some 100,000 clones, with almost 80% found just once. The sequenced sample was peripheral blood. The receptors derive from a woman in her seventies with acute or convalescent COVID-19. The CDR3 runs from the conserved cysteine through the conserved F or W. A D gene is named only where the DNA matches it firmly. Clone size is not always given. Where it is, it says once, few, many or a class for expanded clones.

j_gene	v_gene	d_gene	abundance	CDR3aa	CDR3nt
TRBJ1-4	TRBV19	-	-	CASSISRGTNEKLFF	TGTGCCAGTAGTATATCGCGGGGAACTAATGAAAAACTGTTTTTT
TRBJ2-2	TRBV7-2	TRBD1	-	CASSLRTGSTGELFF	TGTGCCAGCAGCCTGCGGACAGGGAGCACCGGGGAGCTGTTTTTT
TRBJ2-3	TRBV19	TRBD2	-	CASTGLASTDTQYF	TGTGCCAGTACCGGACTAGCCTCCACAGATACGCAGTATTTT
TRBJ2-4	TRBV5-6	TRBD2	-	CASSVLSGDIQYF	TGTGCCAGCAGCGTCCTTAGCGGGGACATTCAGTACTTC
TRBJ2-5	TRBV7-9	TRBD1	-	CASSSDRGPSQETQYF	TGTGCCAGCAGCTCGGACAGGGGACCTTCACAAGAGACCCAGTACTTC
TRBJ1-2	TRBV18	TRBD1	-	CASSDRQGGGYTF	TGTGCCAGCTCAGACCGACAGGGGGGCGGCTACACCTTC
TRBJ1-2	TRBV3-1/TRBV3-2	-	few	CASSPGSGQSSYGYTF	TGTGCCAGCAGCCCTGGGTCTGGACAGTCAAGCTATGGCTACACCTTC
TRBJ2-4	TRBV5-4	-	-	CASSPQVRDIQYF	TGTGCCAGCAGCCCCCAGGTCAGGGACATTCAGTACTTC
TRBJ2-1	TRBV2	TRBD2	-	CASSLAGGQNEQFF	TGTGCCAGCAGTTTAGCGGGGGGGCAAAATGAGCAGTTCTTC
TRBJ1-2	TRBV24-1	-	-	CATQDMGVGGTRYTF	TGTGCCACCCAGGATATGGGAGTTGGAGGCACGCGCTACACCTTC
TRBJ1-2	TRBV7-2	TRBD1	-	CASSPSGTGVYGYTF	TGTGCCAGCAGCCCATCCGGGACAGGGGTTTATGGCTACACCTTC